The present T cell receptor (beta chain) was sequenced within a study of blood T cell repertoires in COVID-19. Study summary: COVID-19 samples, acute and convalescent, were from the United States, Italy and Spain.

In the authors' methods: Estimates of nucleated cell counts were drawn from the amplification of reference gene primers. Profiled with immunoSEQ multiplex PCR; TCRdb holds only in-frame clones, not every one. D and trimming were read from the DNA, whereas the V and J calls and clone size are those reported in that table. The sample carries some 260,000 clones, about 86% recorded once. CDR1 and CDR2 (germline): MNHEY, SVGAGI. V lost 8 bases, J lost 4 bases, and 14 bases lay in between. The CDR3 length is 13 residues. Clinical histories supplied by participants themselves formed the basis of cohort assignment. This clone was picked up one time.

The sequence was collected from a young man with acute COVID-19. This chain connects TRBV6-5 to TRBJ1-2; D remains ambiguous. Sequences were obtained from PBMCs or T cells enriched from blood (not recorded which). The CDR3 loop is CASGGSTIYGYTF. CDR3 DNA sequence: TGTGCCAGCGGCGGTTCCACCATCTATGGCTACACCTTC.